This T cell receptor beta chain originates from a study of T cell responses to AZD1222 COVID-19 vaccine. Details on this clone: Its target is not known.

The germline V gene has CDR1 SQVTM and CDR2 ANQGSEA. This CDR3 comprises 14 residues. V lost 4 bases, J lost 4 bases, and 8 bases stayed unmatched. Here immunoSEQ multiplex PCR was the method, and the copy in TCRdb shows in-frame clones only, minus some. The sample holds more than 95,000 clones, 80% to 90% seen once. Study conclusions and caveats: There were repertoire samples only from the period after the peak T cell response. After two AZD1222 doses, spike-specific TCR breadth and depth rose versus day 0. Unmutated variant regions are reportedly the target of nearly half of TCRs that are spike-specific.

The sequence was collected from an adult in good health. This specimen was peripheral blood, taken on day 0 of MenACWY control vaccination. The rearrangement links TRBV29-1 to TRBJ1-1; 8 bases are shared with TRBD1. CDR3 sequence: CSVVTGQGSTEAFF. CDR3 nucleotides: TGCAGCGTTGTGACCGGACAGGGATCCACTGAAGCTTTCTTT.